This T cell receptor beta chain was recovered during a study of OX40 agonist ivuxolimab in advanced cancers. This clone was counted only a few times. No antigen is known for it. Produced via immunoSEQ multiplex PCR; TCRdb's table is partial and in-frame only. The profile covers over 50,000 clones, with roughly 88% appearing a single time and 5% taken by the ten largest. Germline V gene lookup returns CDR1 SEHNR and CDR2 FQNEAQ (reference sequence). The CDR3 totals 13 residues. V lost 5 bases and J 2 bases, leaving 10 bases between the germline ends. Study outcomes and limitations: Circulating CD4+ and CD8+ T cells showed clonal expansion by week 6 at 0.1 to 3.0 mg/kg. The 0.1-3.0 mg/kg partial responders had among the lowest clonal expansion. Fewer expanded clones were found on average in CD4+ than in CD8+ T cells.

The rearrangement uses TRBV7-9 and TRBJ2-7; D is undetermined. The receptor's source is an adult with an advanced solid tumor such as melanoma, head and neck, liver or kidney cancer. The sample here was CD4+ or CD8+ T cells sorted from blood, taken in a trial of the OX40 agonist ivuxolimab. The CDR3 region is CASSPQQPYEQYF. CDR3 DNA: TGTGCCAGCAGCCCCCAGCAACCCTACGAGCAGTACTTC.